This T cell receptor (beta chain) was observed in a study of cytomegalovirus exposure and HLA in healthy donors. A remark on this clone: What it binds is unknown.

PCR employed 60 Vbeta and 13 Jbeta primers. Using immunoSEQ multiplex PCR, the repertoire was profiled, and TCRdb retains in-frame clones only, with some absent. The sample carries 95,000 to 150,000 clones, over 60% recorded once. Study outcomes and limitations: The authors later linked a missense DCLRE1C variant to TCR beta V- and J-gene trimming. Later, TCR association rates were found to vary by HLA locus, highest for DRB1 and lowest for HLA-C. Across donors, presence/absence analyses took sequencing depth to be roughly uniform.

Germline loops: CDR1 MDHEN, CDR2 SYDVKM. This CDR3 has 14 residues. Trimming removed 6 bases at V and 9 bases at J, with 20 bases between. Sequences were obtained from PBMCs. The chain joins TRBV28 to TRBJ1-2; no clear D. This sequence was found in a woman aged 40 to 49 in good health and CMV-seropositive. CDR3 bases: TGTGCCAGCAGGCTTAACCCCGGCGGTCTAAGCTACACCTTC. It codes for CASRLNPGGLSYTF.